This T cell receptor beta chain was sequenced during a study of blood T cell repertoires in COVID-19. Study-level background: The United States, Italy and Spain were the sources of the acute and convalescent COVID-19 samples.

This study enrolled people aged 18 to 89 from around 26 US geographic areas. Which cohort a participant joined came from the clinical history participants gave. After removal of 5 bases from V and 7 bases from J, the junction contained 8 bases not matched to a gene. There are 14 residues in the CDR3. CDR1 and CDR2 from the germline V gene are LNHDA and SQIVND (reference sequence). In the original analysis: Scientists estimated how many nucleated cells there were by amplifying reference gene primers. The table came from immunoSEQ multiplex PCR; TCRdb's copy has only in-frame clones and leaves some out. V, J and clone size are those of that table, while D and trimming were read from the DNA. Of nearly 350,000 clones detected, roughly 84% appear once; the ten largest clones hold roughly 0.94%.

Sequencing input: PBMCs or T cells enriched from blood (not recorded which). The sequence was obtained from a woman between 25 and 40 years old who had recovered from COVID-19. The chain links TRBV19 to TRBJ1-5; 7 bases are a match to TRBD1. In nucleotides, the CDR3 is TGTGCCAGTAGTCTGGCAGGGGGACGGCAGCCCCAGCATTTT. This gives the protein CASSLAGGRQPQHF.